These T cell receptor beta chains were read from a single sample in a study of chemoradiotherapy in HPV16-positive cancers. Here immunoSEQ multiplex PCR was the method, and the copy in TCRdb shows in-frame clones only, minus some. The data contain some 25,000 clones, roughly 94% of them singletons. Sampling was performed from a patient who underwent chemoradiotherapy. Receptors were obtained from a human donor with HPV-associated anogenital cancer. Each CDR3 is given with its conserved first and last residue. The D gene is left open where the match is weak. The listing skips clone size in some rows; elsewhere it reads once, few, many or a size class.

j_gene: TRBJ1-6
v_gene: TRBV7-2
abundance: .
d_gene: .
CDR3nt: TGTGCCAGCAGCCAGGGCTATTCACCCCTCCACTTT
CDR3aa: CASSQGYSPLHF

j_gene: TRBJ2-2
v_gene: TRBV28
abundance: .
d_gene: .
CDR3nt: TGTGCCAGCAGGAGGAACACCGGGGAGCTGTTTTTT
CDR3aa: CASRRNTGELFF

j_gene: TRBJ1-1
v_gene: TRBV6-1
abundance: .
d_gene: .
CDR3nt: TGTGCCAGCAGTGAAATTGTAGGGAGTTATGCTCGGGCTTTCTTT
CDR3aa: CASSEIVGSYARAFF

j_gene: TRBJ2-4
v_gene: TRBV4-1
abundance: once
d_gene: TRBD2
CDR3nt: TGCGCCAGCAGCCAAGATTGGGAGCGGGAGTCGGACATTCAGTACTTC
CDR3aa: CASSQDWERESDIQYF

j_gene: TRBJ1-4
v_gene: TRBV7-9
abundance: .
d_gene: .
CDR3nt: TGTGCCAGCAGCATGGCGGGGGCGAACGAAAAACTGTTTTTT
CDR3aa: CASSMAGANEKLFF

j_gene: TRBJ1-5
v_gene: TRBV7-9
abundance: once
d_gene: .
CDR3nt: TGTGCCAGCAGTTCTTCCGGACAGATCAATCAGCCCCAGCATTTT
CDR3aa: CASSSSGQINQPQHF

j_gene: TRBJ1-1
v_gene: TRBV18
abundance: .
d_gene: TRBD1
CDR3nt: TGTGCCAGCTCACCAGTAACAGGGGAGACTGAAGCTTTCTTT
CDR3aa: CASSPVTGETEAFF

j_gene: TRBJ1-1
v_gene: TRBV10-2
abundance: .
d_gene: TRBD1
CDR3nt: TGCGCCAGCAGTGAGTCGGGCAGGGGGACAAAAGCTGAAGCTTTCTTT
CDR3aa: CASSESGRGTKAEAFF

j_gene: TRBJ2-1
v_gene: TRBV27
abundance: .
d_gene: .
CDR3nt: TGTGCCAGCAGTTACGGGGTGAGTTCCTACAATGAGCAGTTCTTC
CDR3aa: CASSYGVSSYNEQFF

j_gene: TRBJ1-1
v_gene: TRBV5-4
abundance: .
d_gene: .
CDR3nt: TGTGCCAGCAGCGTAGCTGTAACCGGGACCGGAGCTTTCTTT
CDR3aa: CASSVAVTGTGAFF

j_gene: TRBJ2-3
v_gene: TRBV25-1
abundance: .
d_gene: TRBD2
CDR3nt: TGTGCCAGCAGTGACCCTCGGAGGGGAGGGGATACGCAGTATTTT
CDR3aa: CASSDPRRGGDTQYF

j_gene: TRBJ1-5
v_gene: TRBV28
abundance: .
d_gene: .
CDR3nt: TGTGCCAGCAGTTCCTACAGGGTCCAGCCCCAGCATTTT
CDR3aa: CASSSYRVQPQHF

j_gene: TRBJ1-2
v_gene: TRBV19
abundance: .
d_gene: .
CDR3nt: TGTGCCAGTAGAGACCAGATTAACTATGGCTACACCTTC
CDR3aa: CASRDQINYGYTF

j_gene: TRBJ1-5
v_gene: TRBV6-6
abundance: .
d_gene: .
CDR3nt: TGTGCCAGCAGCCCGGTTCCGCCAATTGGCAATCAGCCCCAGCATTTT
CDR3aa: CASSPVPPIGNQPQHF

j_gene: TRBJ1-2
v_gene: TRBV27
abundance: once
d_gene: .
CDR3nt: TGTGCCAGCAGTCCCCGGGCAGGGGCTAACTATGGCTACACCTTC
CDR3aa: CASSPRAGANYGYTF

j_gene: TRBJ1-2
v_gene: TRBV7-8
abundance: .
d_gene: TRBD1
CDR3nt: TGTGCCAGCAGCTTAATGGTCGACAGGGGGCGGCACGGCTACACCTTC
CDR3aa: CASSLMVDRGRHGYTF

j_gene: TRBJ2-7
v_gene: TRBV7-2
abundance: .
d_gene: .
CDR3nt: TGTGCCAGCAGCTTAGACTGGGCCCCAACATCGCAGTACTTC
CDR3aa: CASSLDWAPTSQYF

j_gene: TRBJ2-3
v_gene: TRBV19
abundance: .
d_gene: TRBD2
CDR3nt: TGTGCCAGTACTCCGCCCGGGGGGTTTCGGGATACGCAGTATTTT
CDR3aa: CASTPPGGFRDTQYF